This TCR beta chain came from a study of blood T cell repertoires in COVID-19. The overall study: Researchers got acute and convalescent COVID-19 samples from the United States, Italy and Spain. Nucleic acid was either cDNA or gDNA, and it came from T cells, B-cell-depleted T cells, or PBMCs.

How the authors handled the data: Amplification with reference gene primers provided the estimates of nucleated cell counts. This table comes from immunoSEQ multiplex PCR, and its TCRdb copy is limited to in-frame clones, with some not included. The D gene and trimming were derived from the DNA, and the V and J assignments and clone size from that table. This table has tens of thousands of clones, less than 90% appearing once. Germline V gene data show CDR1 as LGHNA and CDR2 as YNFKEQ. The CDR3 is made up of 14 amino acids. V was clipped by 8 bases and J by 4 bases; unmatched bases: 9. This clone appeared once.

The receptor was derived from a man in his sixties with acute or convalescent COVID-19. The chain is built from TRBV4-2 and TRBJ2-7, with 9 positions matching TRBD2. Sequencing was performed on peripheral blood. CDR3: CASSAATSGYEQYF. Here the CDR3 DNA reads TGTGCCAGCTCCGCGGCGACTAGCGGATACGAGCAGTACTTC.